The rows below give T cell receptor beta chains drawn from one sample of a study of blood T cell repertoires in COVID-19. Assay: immunoSEQ multiplex PCR; the TCRdb copy retains only in-frame clones and omits some. The table includes 200,000 to 250,000 clones, 80% to 90% detected once. Sequenced: PBMCs or T cells enriched from blood (not recorded which). The receptor source for this set is a woman younger than 35 in a cohort exposed to, infected with or recovered from COVID-19 (not recorded which). CDR3s include the opening cysteine and the closing phenylalanine or tryptophan. D genes are given only for firm matches. Clone size appears in some rows only: once, few, many, or a class for an expanded clone.

J gene: TRBJ2-1
D gene: .
CDR3 length: 18
V gene: TRBV18
clone size: few
CDR3 protein: CASSRSSGGGHSYNEQFF
CDR3 DNA: TGTGCCAGCTCACGGTCGAGTGGCGGGGGACACTCCTACAATGAGCAGTTCTTC

J gene: TRBJ1-2
D gene: .
CDR3 length: 14
V gene: TRBV9
clone size: .
CDR3 protein: CASSPMGGANGYTF
CDR3 DNA: TGTGCCAGCAGCCCCATGGGGGGGGCGAATGGCTACACCTTC

J gene: TRBJ1-4
D gene: TRBD1
CDR3 length: 15
V gene: TRBV10-3
clone size: .
CDR3 protein: CAISESMGQNEKLFF
CDR3 DNA: TGTGCCATCAGTGAGTCGATGGGACAGAATGAAAAACTGTTTTTT

J gene: TRBJ2-6
D gene: .
CDR3 length: 16
V gene: TRBV9
clone size: .
CDR3 protein: CASSAEAVTGANVLTF
CDR3 DNA: TGTGCCAGCAGCGCAGAAGCGGTCACTGGGGCCAACGTCCTGACTTTC

J gene: TRBJ1-1
D gene: TRBD1
CDR3 length: 14
V gene: TRBV27
clone size: once
CDR3 protein: CASSPTKGATEAFF
CDR3 DNA: TGTGCCAGCAGTCCGACCAAGGGGGCCACTGAAGCTTTCTTT

J gene: TRBJ1-4
D gene: .
CDR3 length: 11
V gene: TRBV29-1
clone size: .
CDR3 protein: CSVVQDEKLFF
CDR3 DNA: TGCAGCGTTGTCCAGGATGAAAAACTGTTTTTT

J gene: TRBJ2-7
D gene: TRBD2
CDR3 length: 12
V gene: TRBV29-1
clone size: .
CDR3 protein: CSVDSGGDEQYF
CDR3 DNA: TGCAGCGTTGATAGCGGGGGGGACGAGCAGTACTTC

J gene: TRBJ2-1
D gene: TRBD1
CDR3 length: 15
V gene: TRBV3-1/TRBV3-2
clone size: once
CDR3 protein: CASSQGGDRNNEQFF
CDR3 DNA: TGTGCCAGCAGCCAAGGCGGGGACAGGAACAATGAGCAGTTCTTC

J gene: TRBJ1-1
D gene: TRBD1
CDR3 length: 14
V gene: TRBV6-1
clone size: .
CDR3 protein: CASSERDSIRGAFF
CDR3 DNA: TGTGCCAGCAGTGAACGGGACAGCATAAGAGGAGCTTTCTTT

J gene: TRBJ1-1
D gene: .
CDR3 length: 15
V gene: TRBV28
clone size: .
CDR3 protein: CASSPTQGGETEAFF
CDR3 DNA: TGTGCCAGCAGTCCAACCCAGGGTGGGGAAACTGAAGCTTTCTTT

J gene: TRBJ1-1
D gene: .
CDR3 length: 13
V gene: TRBV10-1
clone size: once
CDR3 protein: CASSGGLETEAFF
CDR3 DNA: TGCGCCAGCAGTGGGGGACTGGAGACTGAAGCTTTCTTT

J gene: TRBJ1-1
D gene: .
CDR3 length: 14
V gene: TRBV10-3
clone size: .
CDR3 protein: CAISGGPVNTEAFF
CDR3 DNA: TGTGCCATCAGTGGTGGCCCAGTGAACACTGAAGCTTTCTTT

J gene: TRBJ2-2
D gene: TRBD1
CDR3 length: 17
V gene: TRBV24-1
clone size: .
CDR3 protein: CATSGVDRVSVPGELFF
CDR3 DNA: TGTGCCACCAGTGGTGTCGACAGGGTTAGTGTTCCCGGGGAGCTGTTTTTT

J gene: TRBJ2-3
D gene: .
CDR3 length: 13
V gene: TRBV19
clone size: .
CDR3 protein: CASRNQLRDTQYF
CDR3 DNA: TGTGCCAGTAGGAACCAGCTGAGGGATACGCAGTATTTT

J gene: TRBJ1-1
D gene: .
CDR3 length: 15
V gene: TRBV7-2
clone size: .
CDR3 protein: CASTDSATGNTEAFF
CDR3 DNA: TGTGCCAGCACCGACTCAGCGACTGGGAACACTGAAGCTTTCTTT

J gene: TRBJ2-1
D gene: TRBD2
CDR3 length: 15
V gene: TRBV27
clone size: .
CDR3 protein: CASSVRDYLLNEQFF
CDR3 DNA: TGTGCCAGCAGTGTCCGGGACTACCTTTTGAATGAGCAGTTCTTC

J gene: TRBJ2-3
D gene: TRBD2
CDR3 length: 15
V gene: TRBV28
clone size: .
CDR3 protein: CASSPPGGKADTQYF
CDR3 DNA: TGTGCCAGCAGTCCTCCGGGGGGGAAGGCAGATACGCAGTATTTT

J gene: TRBJ2-1
D gene: TRBD1
CDR3 length: 14
V gene: TRBV10-1
clone size: .
CDR3 protein: CASSGGTVINEQFF
CDR3 DNA: TGCGCCAGCAGTGGTGGGACAGTGATTAATGAGCAGTTCTTC

J gene: TRBJ2-1
D gene: TRBD1
CDR3 length: 13
V gene: TRBV12-3/TRBV12-4
clone size: .
CDR3 protein: CASSRDSYNEQFF
CDR3 DNA: TGTGCCAGCAGCAGGGACAGTTACAATGAGCAGTTCTTC

J gene: TRBJ2-3
D gene: .
CDR3 length: 17
V gene: TRBV30
clone size: .
CDR3 protein: CAWSFFPGSPSTDTQYF
CDR3 DNA: TGTGCCTGGAGCTTTTTCCCCGGGTCGCCCAGCACAGATACGCAGTATTTT

J gene: TRBJ1-2
D gene: .
CDR3 length: 15
V gene: TRBV25-1
clone size: .
CDR3 protein: CASSEGITGYYGYTF
CDR3 DNA: TGTGCCAGCAGTGAGGGAATAACAGGGTACTATGGCTACACCTTC

J gene: TRBJ1-2
D gene: TRBD1
CDR3 length: 14
V gene: TRBV7-2
clone size: .
CDR3 protein: CASSLDRGNYGYTF
CDR3 DNA: TGTGCCAGCAGCTTAGACAGGGGTAACTATGGCTACACCTTC

J gene: TRBJ1-1
D gene: .
CDR3 length: 14
V gene: TRBV30
clone size: few
CDR3 protein: CALQGIGMNTEAFF
CDR3 DNA: TGTGCCTTACAGGGTATTGGAATGAACACTGAAGCTTTCTTT

J gene: TRBJ1-1
D gene: .
CDR3 length: 14
V gene: TRBV25-1
clone size: .
CDR3 protein: CASSVPGHHTEAFF
CDR3 DNA: TGTGCCAGCAGCGTTCCGGGACACCACACTGAAGCTTTCTTT

J gene: TRBJ1-6
D gene: .
CDR3 length: 15
V gene: TRBV2
clone size: few
CDR3 protein: CASSVGATDNSPLHF
CDR3 DNA: TGTGCCAGCAGTGTGGGGGCTACCGATAATTCACCCCTCCACTTT

J gene: TRBJ2-7
D gene: .
CDR3 length: 15
V gene: TRBV6-2/TRBV6-3
clone size: .
CDR3 protein: CASSYSPTSMSEQYF
CDR3 DNA: TGTGCCAGCAGTTACTCACCGACTAGTATGTCCGAGCAGTACTTC

J gene: TRBJ2-1
D gene: TRBD2
CDR3 length: 15
V gene: TRBV5-4
clone size: .
CDR3 protein: CASSLTSGIYNEQFF
CDR3 DNA: TGTGCCAGCAGCTTGACTAGCGGGATTTACAATGAGCAGTTCTTC

J gene: TRBJ1-6
D gene: .
CDR3 length: 15
V gene: TRBV4-1
clone size: .
CDR3 protein: CASRAESSYNSPLHF
CDR3 DNA: TGCGCCAGCAGGGCGGAGAGCTCCTATAATTCACCCCTCCACTTT

J gene: TRBJ1-1
D gene: .
CDR3 length: 12
V gene: TRBV28
clone size: few
CDR3 protein: CASILMNTEAFF
CDR3 DNA: TGTGCCAGCATTCTTATGAACACTGAAGCTTTCTTT

J gene: TRBJ2-1
D gene: TRBD1
CDR3 length: 15
V gene: TRBV18
clone size: .
CDR3 protein: CASSPGTGPGGEQFF
CDR3 DNA: TGTGCCAGCTCACCAGGGACAGGTCCTGGTGGCGAGCAGTTCTTC

J gene: TRBJ1-3
D gene: .
CDR3 length: 18
V gene: TRBV18
clone size: .
CDR3 protein: CASSLQGPPRPSGNTIYF
CDR3 DNA: TGTGCCAGCTCACTACAGGGACCCCCACGCCCTTCTGGAAACACCATATATTTT